The sequence of this T cell receptor (beta chain) was determined in a study of T cells expressing NK-cell markers. Study in general: Sequencing of TCR beta repertoires drew on sorted CD3+CD56+NKG2C+, CD3+CD56+NKG2C- and CD3+CD56-NKG2C+ T cells. Study-wide points: In a handful of donors, dominant CD3+CD56+NKG2C+ clones formed 1.0-7.0% of CD8+ cells. Whether expanded NKG2C+ T cell clones were HCMV specific stayed uncertain.

TCRdb reworked the 5' RACE reads into one entry per CDR3 protein, no DNA. Reported are approximately 550,000 distinct CDR3 sequences; the ten largest clones contain roughly 3.6%. Comments on this clonotype: Its target is unknown.

CDR1 is SGHRS, CDR2 YFSETQ, per germline. The CDR3 extends over 16 amino acids. The clonotype was recovered from a man in his late teens or twenties in good health. The material sequenced was blood T cells: a sorted CD56 or NKG2C T cell subset, CD4+ or CD8+ T cells, or bulk PBMC T cells (not recorded which). The V call is TRBV5-1, the J call TRBJ2-5; TCRdb calls TRBD2, which cannot be checked without DNA. The CDR3 loop reads CASSLGGLALQETQYF.